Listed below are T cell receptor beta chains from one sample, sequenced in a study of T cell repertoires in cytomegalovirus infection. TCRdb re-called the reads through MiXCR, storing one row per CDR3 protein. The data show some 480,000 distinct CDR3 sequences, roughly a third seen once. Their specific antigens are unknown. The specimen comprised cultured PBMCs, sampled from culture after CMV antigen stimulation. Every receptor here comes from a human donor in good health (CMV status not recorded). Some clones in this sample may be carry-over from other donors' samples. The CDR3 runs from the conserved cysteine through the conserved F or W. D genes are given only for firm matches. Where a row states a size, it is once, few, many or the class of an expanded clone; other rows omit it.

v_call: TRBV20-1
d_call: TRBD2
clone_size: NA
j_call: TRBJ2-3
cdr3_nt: TGCAGTGCTATGACTAGCGGGAGCGCAGATACGCAGTATTTT
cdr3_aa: CSAMTSGSADTQYF

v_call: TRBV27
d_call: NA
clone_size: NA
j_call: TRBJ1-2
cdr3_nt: TGTGCCAGCAGTTCATTTCGCGGTGGCTACACCTTC
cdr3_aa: CASSSFRGGYTF

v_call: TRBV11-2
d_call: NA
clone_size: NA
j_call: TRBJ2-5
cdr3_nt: TGTGCCAGCAGCTCTTCGCTTTTGCCGGTTCAAGAGACCCAGTACTTC
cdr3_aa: CASSSSLLPVQETQYF

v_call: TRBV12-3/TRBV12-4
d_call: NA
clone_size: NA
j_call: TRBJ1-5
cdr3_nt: TGTGCCAGCAGTTTAAAAACAGGGAATCAGCCCCAGCATTTT
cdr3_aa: CASSLKTGNQPQHF

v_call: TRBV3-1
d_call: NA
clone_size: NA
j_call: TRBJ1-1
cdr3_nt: TGTGCCAGCAGGGGGGGGAACGGACACACTGAAGCTTTCTTT
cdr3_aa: CASRGGNGHTEAFF

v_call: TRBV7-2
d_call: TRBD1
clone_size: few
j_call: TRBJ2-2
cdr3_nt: TGTGCCAGCGGCTTACCGACAGGGATGGTTACCGGGGAGCTGTTTTTT
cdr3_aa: CASGLPTGMVTGELFF

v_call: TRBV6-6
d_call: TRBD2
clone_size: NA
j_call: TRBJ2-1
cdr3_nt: TGTGCCAGCAGTTACGGGGGACTAGCGGGATTGGATGAGCAGTTCTTC
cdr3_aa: CASSYGGLAGLDEQFF

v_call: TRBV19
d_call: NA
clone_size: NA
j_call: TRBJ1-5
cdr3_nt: TGTGCCACCCGCGAGAAAGGGCCGCGTCAGCCCCAGCATTTT
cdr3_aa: CATREKGPRQPQHF

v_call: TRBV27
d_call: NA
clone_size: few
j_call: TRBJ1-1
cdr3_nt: TGTGCCAGCAGTTTAGGGCCGGACTTTGAAGCTTTCTTT
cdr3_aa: CASSLGPDFEAFF

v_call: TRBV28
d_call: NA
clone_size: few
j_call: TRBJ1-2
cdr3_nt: TGTGCCAGCAGTTCAGGCCGGGATTACCCCTTC
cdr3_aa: CASSSGRDYPF

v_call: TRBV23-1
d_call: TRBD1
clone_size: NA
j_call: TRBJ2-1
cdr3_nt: TGCGCCAGCAGTCAATGGGCTAGGACAGGCTACAATGAGCAGTTCTTC
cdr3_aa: CASSQWARTGYNEQFF

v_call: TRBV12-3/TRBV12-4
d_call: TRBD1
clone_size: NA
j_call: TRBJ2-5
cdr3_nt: TGTGCCAGCAGATTCCGACAGGGGTACTCGGGAGAGACCCAGTACTTC
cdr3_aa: CASRFRQGYSGETQYF

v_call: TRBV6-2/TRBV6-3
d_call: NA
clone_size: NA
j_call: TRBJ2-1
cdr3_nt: TGTGCCAGCAGTTACATACAGAGTTTCTCCTACAATGAGCAGTTCTTC
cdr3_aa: CASSYIQSFSYNEQFF

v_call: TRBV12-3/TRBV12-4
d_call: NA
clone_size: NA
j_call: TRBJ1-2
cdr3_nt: TGTGCCAGCAGGAGCAGGGGTTTAGGCTACACCTTC
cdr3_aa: CASRSRGLGYTF

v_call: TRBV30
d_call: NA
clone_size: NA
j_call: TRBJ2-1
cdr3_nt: TGTGCCTGGGCCAGGGCGGATTTGGGCAATGAGCAGTTCTTC
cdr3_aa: CAWARADLGNEQFF

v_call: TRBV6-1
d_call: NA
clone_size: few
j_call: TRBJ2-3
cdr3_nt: TGTGCCAGCAGTGGACGAGGGGGGGCTAGCACAGATACGCAGTATTTT
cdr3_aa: CASSGRGGASTDTQYF